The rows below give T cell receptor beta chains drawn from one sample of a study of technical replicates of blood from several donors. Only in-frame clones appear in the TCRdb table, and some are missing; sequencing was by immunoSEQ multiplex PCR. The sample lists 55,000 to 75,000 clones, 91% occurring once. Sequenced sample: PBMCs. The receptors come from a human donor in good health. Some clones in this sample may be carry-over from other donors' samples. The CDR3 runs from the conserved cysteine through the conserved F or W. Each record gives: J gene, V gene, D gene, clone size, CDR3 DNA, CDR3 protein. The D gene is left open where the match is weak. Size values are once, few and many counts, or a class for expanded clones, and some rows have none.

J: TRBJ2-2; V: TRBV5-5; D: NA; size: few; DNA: TGTGCCAGCAGCTTCTACCAGGGCGGTACCGGGGAGCTGTTTTTT; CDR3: CASSFYQGGTGELFF
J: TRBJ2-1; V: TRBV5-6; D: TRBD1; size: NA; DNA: TGTGCCAGCAGCTATGGGGCAGGGGGCCACAATGAGCAGTTCTTC; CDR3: CASSYGAGGHNEQFF
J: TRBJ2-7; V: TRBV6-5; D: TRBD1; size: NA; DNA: TGTGCCAGCAGTTACCGTCAGTGGGACAGGGTGGAGCAGTACTTC; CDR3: CASSYRQWDRVEQYF
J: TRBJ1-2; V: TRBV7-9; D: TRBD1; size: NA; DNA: TGTGCCAGCAGCTTAGCCGGGACAGAAGCTAACTATGGCTACACCTTC; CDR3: CASSLAGTEANYGYTF
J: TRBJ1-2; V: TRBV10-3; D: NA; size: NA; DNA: TGTGCCATCAGTGGGGGACTTATCCACTATTATGGCTACACCTTC; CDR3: CAISGGLIHYYGYTF
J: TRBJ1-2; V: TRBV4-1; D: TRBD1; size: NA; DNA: TGCGCCAGCAGCCCCTTGGGACAGGGAATCTATGGCTACACCTTC; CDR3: CASSPLGQGIYGYTF
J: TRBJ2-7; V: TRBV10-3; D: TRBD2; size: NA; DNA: TGTGCCGGCGGGCGGGGGGCCTACGAGCAGTACTTC; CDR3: CAGGRGAYEQYF
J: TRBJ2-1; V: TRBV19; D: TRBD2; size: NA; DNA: TGTGCCAGTAGCCCGACTAGCGGGGTTTTCAATGAGCAGTTCTTC; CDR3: CASSPTSGVFNEQFF
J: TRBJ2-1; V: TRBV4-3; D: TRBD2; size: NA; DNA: TGCGCCAGCAGCCAAGAGGCGGGGGATGAGCAGTTCTTC; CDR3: CASSQEAGDEQFF
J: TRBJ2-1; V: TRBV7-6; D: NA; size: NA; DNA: TGTGCCAGCAGCCATACGTCGTTAGGGAGGATAATCAATGAGCAGTTCTTC; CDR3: CASSHTSLGRIINEQFF
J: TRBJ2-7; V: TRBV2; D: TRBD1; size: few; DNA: TGTGCCAGCCGCAGACAGGGGGCCCCCACCTACGAGCAGTACTTC; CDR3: CASRRQGAPTYEQYF
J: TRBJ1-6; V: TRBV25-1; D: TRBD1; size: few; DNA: TGTGCCAGCAGTGACCAGACAGGGGGAATACGTTCACCCCTCCACTTT; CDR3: CASSDQTGGIRSPLHF
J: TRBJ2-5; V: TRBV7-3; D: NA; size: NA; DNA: TGTGCCAGCAGCCTGGGGGGGCATAGGCAAGAGACCCAGTACTTC; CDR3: CASSLGGHRQETQYF
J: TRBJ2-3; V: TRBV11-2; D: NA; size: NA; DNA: TGTGCCAGCAGCTCGATTAAGGGGGGGGCCCGAGCAGATACGCAGTATTTT; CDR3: CASSSIKGGARADTQYF
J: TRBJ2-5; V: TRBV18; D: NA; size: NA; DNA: TGTGCCAGCTCACCACAGGGGATAGGAGAGACCCAGTACTTC; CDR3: CASSPQGIGETQYF